This T cell receptor beta chain was recovered during a study of blood T cell repertoires in COVID-19. The overall study: Sources were T cells, B-cell-depleted T cells, or PBMCs; the material itself was cDNA or gDNA.

Germline CDR1 is LGHNT and CDR2 is FRNRAP. V dropped 7 bases and J dropped 0 bases, with 9 bases sitting between them. CDR3 length equals 13 residues. As handled by the study authors: Nucleated cell number was recorded as an estimate derived from reference gene primer amplification. Generated by immunoSEQ multiplex PCR, the TCRdb table keeps only in-frame clones and is missing some. The DNA gave D and trimming, while V, J and clone size come from that table. This table has some 210,000 clones, around 91% appearing once. Input material: peripheral blood. This TCR came from a middle-aged woman with acute or convalescent COVID-19. The chain combines TRBV12-5 with TRBJ1-1, with D unresolved. CDR3 residues: CASVLSMNTEAFF. CDR3 in DNA: TGTGCTAGTGTTTTATCCATGAACACTGAAGCTTTCTTT.